The T cell receptor beta chain described here comes from a study of blood T cell repertoires in COVID-19 (dated by TCRdb to between 2020 and 2021). In terms of the full investigation: Collaborator samples came from the United States, Italy and Spain and covered acute and convalescent phases of COVID-19. The material from the prospective study consisted of cDNA or gDNA derived from T cells, B-cell-depleted T cells, or PBMCs. The dataset comprised deeply sampled blood TCRbeta repertoires from subjects exposed to, actively infected with, or recovered from COVID-19. The repertoires were made available in a free public database intended to serve as a resource for research on the immune response to SARS-CoV-2. The samples were drawn from the first 160 participants of the ongoing ImmuneRACE study and from over 950 subjects provided by 6 global collaborators. Sample metadata almost always included a de-identified subject ID, COVID-19 status, age in years and sex. Where available, HLA class I and class II types were taken from metadata supplied by the sample provider and were not determined by assay-based typing. Points the paper makes about the study in general: The quantity of clinical and demographic metadata differed by source and by participant and was supplied without curation.

V is cut by 5 bases and J by 5 bases, and the space between the germline ends is 10 bases. The germline V gene (reference sequence) sets CDR1 to LNHDA and CDR2 to SQIVND. Its CDR3 holds 13 amino acids, cysteine through phenylalanine. The kept DNA is CDR3 alone, 39 bases in frame from the first base. Turning to this clone: Its recognized antigen is unknown. No per-base quality is available; no much larger clone lies one base away.

The collaborating institutions used their own protocols to collect whole blood in K2EDTA tubes. For TCRbeta analysis, collaborator samples were shipped as frozen whole blood, as isolated PBMCs, or as DNA extracted from either sample type. TCRbeta CDR3 regions were amplified from genomic DNA by means of the immunoSEQ Assay, a bias-controlled multiplex PCR. Processing in the source paper ran as follows. Nucleated cell counts per sample were estimated from amplification of reference gene primers within the assay. To quantify the absolute abundance of each unique TCRbeta CDR3 rearrangement, sequence reads were collapsed and filtered. For each sample, productive Simpson clonality was calculated by taking the square root of Simpson's diversity index across productive rearrangements. TCRdb obtained this table from immuneACCESS and retained in-frame rearrangements with V and J assigned. These tables miss some clones; where compared with another copy, unresolved V genes account for less than half of the shortfall, and the remainder is unexplained. From that table come the V and J calls and clone size; the DNA was used to work out D and trimming. This sample has 45,000 to 55,000 clones in its table, and over 70% of those were observed once. Of the sample, 14% to 15% is held by the ten largest clones.

The chain was built from TRBV19 and TRBJ1-5, with the D gene uncertain. Sequencing was carried out using peripheral blood. This TCR was recovered from a human donor with active or convalescent COVID-19. The donor label of this sample is uncertain. The CDR3: CASSFSFDQPQHF. The nucleotide sequence reads as follows: TGTGCCAGTAGTTTCTCCTTCGATCAGCCCCAGCATTTT.